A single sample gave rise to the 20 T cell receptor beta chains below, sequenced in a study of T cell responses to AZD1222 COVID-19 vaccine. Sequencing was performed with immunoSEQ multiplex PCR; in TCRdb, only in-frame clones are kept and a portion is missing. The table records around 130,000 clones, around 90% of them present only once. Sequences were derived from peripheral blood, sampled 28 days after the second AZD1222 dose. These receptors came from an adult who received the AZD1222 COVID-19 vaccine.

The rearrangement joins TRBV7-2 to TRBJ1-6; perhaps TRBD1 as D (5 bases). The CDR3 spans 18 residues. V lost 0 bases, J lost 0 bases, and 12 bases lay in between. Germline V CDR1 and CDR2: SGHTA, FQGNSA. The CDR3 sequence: CASSLARAGSSYNSPLHF. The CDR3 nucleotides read TGTGCCAGCAGCTTAGCGCGGGCAGGGAGCTCCTATAATTCACCCCTCCACTTT.

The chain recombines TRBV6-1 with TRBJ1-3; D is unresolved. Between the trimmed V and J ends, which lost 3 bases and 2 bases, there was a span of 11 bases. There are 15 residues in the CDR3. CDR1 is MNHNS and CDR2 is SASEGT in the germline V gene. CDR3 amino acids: CASSEFAGAGNTIYF. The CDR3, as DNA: TGTGCCAGCAGTGAGTTCGCGGGAGCTGGAAACACCATATATTTT.

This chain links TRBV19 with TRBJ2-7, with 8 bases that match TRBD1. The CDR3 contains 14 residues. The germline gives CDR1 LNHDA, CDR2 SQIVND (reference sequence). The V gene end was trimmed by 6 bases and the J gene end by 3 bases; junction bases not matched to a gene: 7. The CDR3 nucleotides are TGTGCCAGTAGCACATGGACAGGGCGCTACGAGCAGTACTTC. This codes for CASSTWTGRYEQYF.

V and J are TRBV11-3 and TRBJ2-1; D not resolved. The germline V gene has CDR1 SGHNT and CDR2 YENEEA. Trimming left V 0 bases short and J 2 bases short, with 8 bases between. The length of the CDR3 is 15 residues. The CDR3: CASSLDPQPYNEQFF. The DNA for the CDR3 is TGTGCCAGCAGCTTAGACCCCCAGCCCTACAATGAGCAGTTCTTC. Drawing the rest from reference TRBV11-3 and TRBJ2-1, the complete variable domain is EAGVVQSPRYKIIEKKQPVAFWCNPISGHNTLYWYLQNLGQGPELLIRYENEEAVDDSQLPKDRFSAERLKGVDSTLKIQPAELGDSAVYLCASSLDPQPYNEQFFGPGTRLTVL.

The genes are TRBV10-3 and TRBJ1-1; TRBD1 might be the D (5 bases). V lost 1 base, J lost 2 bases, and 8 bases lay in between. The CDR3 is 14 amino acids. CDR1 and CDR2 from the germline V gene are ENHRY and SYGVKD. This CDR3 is CAISEYGGNTEAFF. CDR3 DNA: TGTGCCATCAGTGAGTATGGGGGAAACACTGAAGCTTTCTTT.

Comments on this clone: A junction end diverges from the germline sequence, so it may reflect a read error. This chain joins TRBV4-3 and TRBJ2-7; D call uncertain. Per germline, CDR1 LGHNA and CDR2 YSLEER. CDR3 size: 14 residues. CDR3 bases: TGCGCCACCAGCCAAGATCGGATAGGGCCCGAGCAGTACTTC. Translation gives CATSQDRIGPEQYF.

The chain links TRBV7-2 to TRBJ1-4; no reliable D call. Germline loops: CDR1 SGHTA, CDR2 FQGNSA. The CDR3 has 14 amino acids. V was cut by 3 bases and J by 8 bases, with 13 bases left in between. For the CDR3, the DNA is TGTGCCAGCAGCTTCGACGGGAGGCGGGAAAAACTGTTTTTT. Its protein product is CASSFDGRREKLFF.

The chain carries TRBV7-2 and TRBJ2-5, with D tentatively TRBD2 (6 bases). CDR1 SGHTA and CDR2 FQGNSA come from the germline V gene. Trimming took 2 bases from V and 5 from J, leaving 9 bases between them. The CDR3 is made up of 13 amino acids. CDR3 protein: CASSLLGTETQYF. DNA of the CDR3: TGTGCCAGCAGCTTATTGGGGACTGAGACCCAGTACTTC.

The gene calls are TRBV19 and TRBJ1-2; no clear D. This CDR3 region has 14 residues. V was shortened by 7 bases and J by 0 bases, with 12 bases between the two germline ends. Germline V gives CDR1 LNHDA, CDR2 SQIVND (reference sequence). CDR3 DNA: TGTGCCAGTACTTCCGCCCCTTCTAACTATGGCTACACCTTC. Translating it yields CASTSAPSNYGYTF. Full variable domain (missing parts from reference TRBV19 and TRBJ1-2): DGGITQSPKYLFRKEGQNVTLSCEQNLNHDAMYWYRQDPGQGLRLIYYSQIVNDFQKGDIAEGYSVSREKKESFPLTVTSAQKNPTAFYLCASTSAPSNYGYTFGSGTRLTVV.

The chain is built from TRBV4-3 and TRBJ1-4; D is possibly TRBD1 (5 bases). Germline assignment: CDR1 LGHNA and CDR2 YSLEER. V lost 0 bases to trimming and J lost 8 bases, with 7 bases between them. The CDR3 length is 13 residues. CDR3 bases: TGCGCCAGCAGCCAAGACAGGGACGAAAAACTGTTTTTT. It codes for CASSQDRDEKLFF.

In nucleotides, the CDR3 is TGTGCCAGCAGCCCCGGGGGGAGGGAGCAGTTCTTC. Its protein product is CASSPGGREQFF. The V and J genes are TRBV6-5 and TRBJ2-1; 7 nucleotides match TRBD2. Germline-derived CDR1 and CDR2 are MNHEY and SVGAGI. The CDR3 has 12 amino acids. Trimming at V came to 6 bases and at J to 10 bases, leaving 6 bases not matched to a gene.

Here the CDR3 DNA reads TGTGCCAGCAGCTTAACCTCGGGGCCCCTCGATGAGCAGTTCTTC. Protein: CASSLTSGPLDEQFF. The V and J genes are TRBV7-3 and TRBJ2-1, with D possibly called TRBD1 or TRBD2 (5 bases each). The germline CDR1 and CDR2 sequences are SGHTA and FQGTGA. This CDR3 is 15 amino acids long. Trimming removed 0 bases from V and 8 bases from J, with 14 bases in between.

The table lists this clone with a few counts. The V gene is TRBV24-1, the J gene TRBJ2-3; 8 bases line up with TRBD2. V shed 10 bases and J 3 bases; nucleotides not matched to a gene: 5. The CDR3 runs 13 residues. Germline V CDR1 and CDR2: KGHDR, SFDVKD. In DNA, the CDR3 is TGTGCCACTAGCGGGATTTTGACAGATACGCAGTATTTT. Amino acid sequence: CATSGILTDTQYF.

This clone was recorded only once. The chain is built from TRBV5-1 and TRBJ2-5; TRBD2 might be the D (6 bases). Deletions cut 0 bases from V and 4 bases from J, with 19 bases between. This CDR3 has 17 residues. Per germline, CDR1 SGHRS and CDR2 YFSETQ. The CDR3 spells CASSLGSSPGSGETQYF. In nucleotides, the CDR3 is TGCGCCAGCAGCTTGGGTTCCTCCCCCGGGAGTGGAGAGACCCAGTACTTC. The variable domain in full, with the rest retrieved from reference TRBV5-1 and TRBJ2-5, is KAGVTQTPRYLIKTRGQQVTLSCSPISGHRSVSWYQQTPGQGLQFLFEYFSETQRNKGNFPGRFSGRQFSNSRSEMNVSTLELGDSALYLCASSLGSSPGSGETQYFGPGTRLLVL.

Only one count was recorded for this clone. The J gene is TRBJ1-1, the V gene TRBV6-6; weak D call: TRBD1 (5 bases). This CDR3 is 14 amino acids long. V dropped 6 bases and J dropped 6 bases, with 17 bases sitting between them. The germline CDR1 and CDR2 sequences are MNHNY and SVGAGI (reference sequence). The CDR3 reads CASRAGTSRAEAFF. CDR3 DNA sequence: TGTGCCAGCAGGGCGGGGACTTCCAGGGCTGAAGCTTTCTTT.

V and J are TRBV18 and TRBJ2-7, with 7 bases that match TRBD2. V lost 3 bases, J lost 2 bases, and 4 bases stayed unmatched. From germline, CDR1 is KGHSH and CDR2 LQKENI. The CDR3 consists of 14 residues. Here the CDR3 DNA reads TGTGCCAGCTCACCTTCGGGAGGACCCTACGAGCAGTACTTC. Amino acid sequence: CASSPSGGPYEQYF.

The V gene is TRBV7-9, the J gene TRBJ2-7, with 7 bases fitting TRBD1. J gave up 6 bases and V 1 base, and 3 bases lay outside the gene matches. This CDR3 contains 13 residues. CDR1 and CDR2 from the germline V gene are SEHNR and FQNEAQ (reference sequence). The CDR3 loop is CASSLEQGFEQYF. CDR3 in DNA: TGTGCCAGCAGCTTAGAACAGGGGTTCGAGCAGTACTTC.

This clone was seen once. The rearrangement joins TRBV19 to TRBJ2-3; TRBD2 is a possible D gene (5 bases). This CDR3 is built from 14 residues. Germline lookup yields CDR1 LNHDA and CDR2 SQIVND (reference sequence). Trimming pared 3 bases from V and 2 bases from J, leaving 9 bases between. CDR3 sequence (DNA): TGTGCCAGTAGTATCGAGCGGTTCACAGATACGCAGTATTTT. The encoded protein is CASSIERFTDTQYF.

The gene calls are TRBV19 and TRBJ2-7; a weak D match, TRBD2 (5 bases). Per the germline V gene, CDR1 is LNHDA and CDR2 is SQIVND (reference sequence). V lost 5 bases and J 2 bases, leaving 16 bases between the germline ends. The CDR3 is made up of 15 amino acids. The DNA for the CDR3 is TGTGCCAGTAGTTCCCCGGGATCCCGCCCCTACGAGCAGTACTTC. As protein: CASSSPGSRPYEQYF. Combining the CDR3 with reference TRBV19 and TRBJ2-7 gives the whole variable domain DGGITQSPKYLFRKEGQNVTLSCEQNLNHDAMYWYRQDPGQGLRLIYYSQIVNDFQKGDIAEGYSVSREKKESFPLTVTSAQKNPTAFYLCASSSPGSRPYEQYFGPGTRLTVT.

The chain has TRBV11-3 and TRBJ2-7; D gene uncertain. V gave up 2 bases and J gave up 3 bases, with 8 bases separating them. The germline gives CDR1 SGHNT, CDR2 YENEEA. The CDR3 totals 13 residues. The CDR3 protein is CASSLRLSYEQYF. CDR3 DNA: TGTGCCAGCAGCTTACGTCTCAGCTACGAGCAGTACTTC. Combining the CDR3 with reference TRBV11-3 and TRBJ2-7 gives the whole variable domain EAGVVQSPRYKIIEKKQPVAFWCNPISGHNTLYWYLQNLGQGPELLIRYENEEAVDDSQLPKDRFSAERLKGVDSTLKIQPAELGDSAVYLCASSLRLSYEQYFGPGTRLTVT.